This T cell receptor beta chain was identified in a study of blood T cell repertoires in COVID-19. Study in general: Collection of acute and convalescent COVID-19 samples took place in the United States, Italy and Spain. T cells, B-cell-depleted T cells, or PBMCs provided the cDNA or gDNA that served as material.

In the original processing: It was from reference gene primer amplification that nucleated cell counts were estimated. Measured with immunoSEQ multiplex PCR; TCRdb has only the in-frame clones, and not every one. V and J calls and clone size follow that table, whereas D and trimming were derived from the DNA. Counted here are around 160,000 clones, about 81% occurring once; the ten biggest clones make up approximately 10%. There are 13 residues in the CDR3. Trimming removed 10 bases from V and 7 bases from J; junction bases left unmatched: 12. Germline CDR1 is MNHEY and CDR2 is SVGAGI. The gene calls are TRBV6-5 and TRBJ1-1; 7 bases fit TRBD1. The sequence derives from a human donor in a cohort sampled during active COVID-19. Sequencing used peripheral blood. The CDR3 region is CATSEGALVEAFF. CDR3 coding DNA: TGTGCCACCTCGGAGGGGGCGTTGGTTGAAGCTTTCTTT.